Listed here are 6 T cell receptor beta chains from one sample, sequenced in a study of shared clonotypes between healthy human individuals. Clones were read by immunoSEQ multiplex PCR, and TCRdb kept only the in-frame ones, dropping some. Here the sample spans 450,000 to 500,000 clones, around 80% being singletons. The sample comprised PBMCs. These receptors were obtained from a woman aged 40 to 50 in good health. Some clones in this sample may be carry-over from other donors' samples.

This clone was picked up one time. J is TRBJ2-1 and V is TRBV12-5; D unresolved. V was pared by 0 bases and J by 5 bases, with 8 bases between. Germline CDR1 reads LGHNT; CDR2 reads FRNRAP. This CDR3 region has 14 residues. The CDR3 coding sequence is TGTGCTAGTGGTTTGGTACAGCTACACAATGAGCAGTTCTTC. This gives the protein CASGLVQLHNEQFF. The complete variable domain, with remaining parts taken from reference TRBV12-5 and TRBJ2-1, reads DARVTQTPRHKVTEMGQEVTMRCQPILGHNTVFWYRQTMMQGLELLAYFRNRAPLDDSGMPKDRFSAEMPDATLATLKIQPSEPRDSAVYFCASGLVQLHNEQFFGPGTRLTVL.

The genes are TRBV30 and TRBJ2-7; D not certain. The CDR3 is 12 residues long. The V gene's germline CDR1 is GTSNPN and CDR2 SVGIG (reference sequence). V lost 7 bases and J lost 1, with 11 bases in between. CDR3 amino acids: CALASPSYEQYF. Here the CDR3 DNA reads TGTGCCTTGGCGTCCCCGTCCTACGAGCAGTACTTC.

The V call is TRBV11-2, the J call TRBJ2-7, with 8 nucleotides matching TRBD2. There are 15 residues in the CDR3. The ends lost 6 bases at V and 2 bases at J; junction bases unmatched: 9. From germline, CDR1 is SGHAT and CDR2 FQNNGV. Written as DNA, the CDR3 is TGTGCCAGCAGACTCACTAGCGGATCAACCTACGAGCAGTACTTC. Translation gives CASRLTSGSTYEQYF.

This chain connects TRBV5-4 to TRBJ2-1, with D unclear. The CDR3 length is 15 residues. Between the trimmed V and J ends, which lost 0 bases and 2 bases, there was a span of 9 bases. Germline CDR1 reads SGHNT; CDR2 reads YYREEE (reference sequence). CDR3 in amino acids: CASSLDVDPYNEQFF. DNA for the CDR3: TGTGCCAGCAGCTTGGATGTCGACCCCTACAATGAGCAGTTCTTC.

The chain joins TRBV7-3 to TRBJ2-5, with 13 bases lining up with TRBD2. This CDR3 spans 17 amino acids. Looked up from germline, CDR1 is SGHTA and CDR2 is FQGTGA. J gave up 4 bases and V 5 bases, and 10 bases lay outside the gene matches. The CDR3 spells CASSPGLAGDGGETQYF. The CDR3 DNA is TGTGCCAGCAGCCCCGGACTAGCGGGAGACGGGGGAGAGACCCAGTACTTC.

The V gene is TRBV9, the J gene TRBJ2-5; TRBD2 is a possible D gene (5 bases). This CDR3 spans 16 amino acids. V was pared by 0 bases and J by 5 bases, with 17 bases between. Germline V lookup: CDR1 SGDLS, CDR2 YYNGEE. CDR3 region: CASSVGDSDFQETQYF. In DNA, the CDR3 is TGTGCCAGCAGCGTAGGCGATAGCGACTTCCAGGAGACCCAGTACTTC.